The 8 T cell receptor beta chains presented below share a single source sample, sequenced in a study of blood T cell repertoires in COVID-19. The table came from immunoSEQ multiplex PCR; TCRdb's copy has only in-frame clones and leaves some out. This sample yields under 200,000 clones, of which about nine tenths are seen a single time; roughly 5% belongs to the top ten. The sample was peripheral blood. The receptors stem from a man aged 18 to 29 with COVID-19, enrolled during active disease.

The chain uses TRBV5-1 and TRBJ1-1; TRBD1 might be the D (6 bases). The CDR3 has 15 amino acids. Trimming shortened V by 4 bases and J by 1 base, and 14 bases separated the two germline ends. In germline, CDR1 is SGHRS, CDR2 YFSETQ. The CDR3 coding sequence is TGCGCCAGCAGCGGAAACAGGGTGTGGAACACTGAAGCTTTCTTT. Its translation: CASSGNRVWNTEAFF.

The chain uses TRBV15 and TRBJ2-7; TRBD2 matches 9 bases. The trim removed 5 bases at V and 3 bases at J, leaving 5 bases unmatched. The CDR3 covers 14 residues. The germline CDR1 and CDR2 sequences are LNHNV and YYDKDF (reference sequence). CDR3 DNA sequence: TGTGCCACCAGCGGAGGACTAGCGAACTACGAGCAGTACTTC. Translation gives CATSGGLANYEQYF. Full variable domain (remainder filled in from reference TRBV15 and TRBJ2-7): DAMVIQNPRYQVTQFGKPVTLSCSQTLNHNVMYWYQQKSSQAPKLLFHYYDKDFNNEADTPDNFQSRRPNTSFCFLDIRSPGLGDTAMYLCATSGGLANYEQYFGPGTRLTVT.

The chain links TRBV20-1 to TRBJ2-5, with D maybe TRBD2 (7 bases). The germline V gene has CDR1 DFQATT and CDR2 SNEGSKA (reference sequence). The CDR3 sequence is 13 residues long. V lost 3 bases and J lost 4, with 12 bases in between. In DNA form, the CDR3 reads TGCAGTGCTAGTCCCGGGGGGCCAGAGACCCAGTACTTC. This gives the protein CSASPGGPETQYF.

This chain joins TRBV5-4 and TRBJ1-5; the D is unclear. Germline V gives CDR1 SGHNT, CDR2 YYREEE (reference sequence). V lost 2 bases, J lost 3 bases, and 6 bases lay in between. This CDR3 has 13 residues. CDR3 sequence (DNA): TGTGCCAGCAGCTTTGGGCCCAATCAGCCCCAGCATTTT. Its protein is CASSFGPNQPQHF.

To note about this clone: Compared with germline, one end of the junction differs, possibly owing to a read error. The CDR3 protein is CASSLALEQFF. Here the CDR3 DNA reads TGTGCCAGCAGCCTAGCACTCGAGCAGTTCTTC. The rearrangement uses TRBV7-9 and TRBJ2-1, with D maybe TRBD2 (5 bases). Germline CDR1 and CDR2: SEHNR and FQNEAQ (reference sequence). The CDR3 runs to 11 residues.

The V call is TRBV28, the J call TRBJ1-2; possibly TRBD1 for D (6 bases). CDR1 is MDHEN, CDR2 SYDVKM, per germline. V lost 5 bases, J lost 2 bases, and 12 bases lay in between. The CDR3 runs 14 residues. The CDR3 here is CASSTARGNYGYTF. Written as DNA, the CDR3 is TGTGCCAGCAGTACCGCCAGGGGAAACTATGGCTACACCTTC.

This chain connects TRBV5-1 to TRBJ2-7; TRBD2 agrees at 9 bases. V shed 4 bases and J 7 bases; nucleotides not matched to a gene: 12. The CDR3 spans 15 residues. Germline CDR1 and CDR2: SGHRS and YFSETQ. This chain's CDR3 is CASSRGSGTSFEQYF. CDR3 sequence (DNA): TGCGCCAGCAGCCGGGGTTCCGGGACTAGCTTTGAGCAGTACTTC.

This clone has just a few counts. The V call is TRBV28, the J call TRBJ1-5; possible D gene TRBD1, 5 bases. This CDR3 comprises 12 residues. V dropped 8 bases and J dropped 7 bases, with 12 bases sitting between them. Germline lookup yields CDR1 MDHEN and CDR2 SYDVKM. CDR3 bases: TGTGCCAGCTCTGAAGGGGTACAGCCCCAGCATTTT. Protein product: CASSEGVQPQHF.